This paragraph reports one TCR beta chain. Its target is unknown. A single record per CDR3 protein comes from TCRdb applying MiXCR to the 5' RACE reads. Among some 130,000 distinct CDR3 sequences listed, around 7.9% were seen once. This CDR3 spans 15 amino acids. The V gene's germline CDR1 is SGHRS and CDR2 YFSETQ. V was clipped by 0 bases and J by 4 bases; unmatched bases: 4. This sample is drawn from a study of CD8 T cells in ankylosing spondylitis. Findings and limits, study-wide: Matched ankylosing spondylitis synovial fluid reportedly showed significant enrichment of disease-linked clones. What seemed typical of ankylosing spondylitis blood was a TCR beta motif built from under 10 highly homologous variants.

The chain employs TRBV5-1 and TRBJ2-7; 10 nucleotides line up with TRBD1. What was sequenced was blood, either unsorted or a sorted T cell fraction (not recorded which). The clonotype was recovered from a female donor with ankylosing spondylitis or in good health (not recorded which). The CDR3 coding sequence is TGCGCCAGCAGCTTGGCCGGGGACAGGGGTTACGAGCAGTACTTC. As protein: CASSLAGDRGYEQYF.